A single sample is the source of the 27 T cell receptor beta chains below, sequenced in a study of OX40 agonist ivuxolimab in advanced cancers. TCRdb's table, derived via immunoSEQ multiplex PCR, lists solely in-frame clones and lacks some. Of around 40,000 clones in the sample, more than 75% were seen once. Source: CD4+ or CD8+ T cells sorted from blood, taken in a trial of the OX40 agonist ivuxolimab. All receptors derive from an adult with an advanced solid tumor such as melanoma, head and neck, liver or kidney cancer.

CDR3 nucleotides: TGCGCCAGCAACTGGGGACCCGAGGGGGCCCCATGGGGCTACACCTTC. This gives the protein CASNWGPEGAPWGYTF. The V and J genes are TRBV5-1 and TRBJ1-2; 7 nucleotides align to TRBD1. The germline CDR1 and CDR2 sequences are SGHRS and YFSETQ. The V gene end was trimmed by 6 bases and the J gene end by 8 bases; junction bases not matched to a gene: 19. CDR3 length equals 16 residues.

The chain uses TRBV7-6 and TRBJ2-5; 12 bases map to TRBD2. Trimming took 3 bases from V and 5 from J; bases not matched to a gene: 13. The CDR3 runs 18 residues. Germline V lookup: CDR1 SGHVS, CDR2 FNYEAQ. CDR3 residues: CASSLSLAGGPFQETQYF. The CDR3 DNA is TGTGCCAGCAGCTTGAGTCTAGCGGGGGGGCCATTTCAGGAGACCCAGTACTTC.

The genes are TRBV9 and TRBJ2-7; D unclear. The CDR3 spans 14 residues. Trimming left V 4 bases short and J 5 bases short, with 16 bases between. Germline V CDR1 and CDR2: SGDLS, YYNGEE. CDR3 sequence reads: CASSPSLVGNEQYF. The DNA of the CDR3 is TGTGCCAGCAGCCCCTCTTTGGTAGGGAACGAGCAGTACTTC.

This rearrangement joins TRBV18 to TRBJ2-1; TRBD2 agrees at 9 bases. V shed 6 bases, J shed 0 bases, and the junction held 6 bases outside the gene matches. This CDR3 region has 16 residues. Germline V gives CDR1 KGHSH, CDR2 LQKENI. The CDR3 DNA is TGTGCCAGCTCCCAAACTAGCGGGTTCTCCTACAATGAGCAGTTCTTC. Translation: CASSQTSGFSYNEQFF.

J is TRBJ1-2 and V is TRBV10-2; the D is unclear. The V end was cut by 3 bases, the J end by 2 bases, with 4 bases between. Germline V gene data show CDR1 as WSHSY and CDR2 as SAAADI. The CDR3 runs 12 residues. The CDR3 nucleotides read TGCGCCAGCAGTGAACAGAACTATGGCTACACCTTC. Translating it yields CASSEQNYGYTF.

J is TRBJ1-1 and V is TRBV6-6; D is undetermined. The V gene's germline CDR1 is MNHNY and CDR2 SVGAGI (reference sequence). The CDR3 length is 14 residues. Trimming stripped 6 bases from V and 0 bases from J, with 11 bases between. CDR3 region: CASSQGPLNTEAFF. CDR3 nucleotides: TGTGCCAGCAGCCAAGGACCCTTGAACACTGAAGCTTTCTTT.

Written as DNA, the CDR3 is TGTGCCAGCAGCTTTGGACTCTCCGTTGGTGAGCAGTACGTC. It codes for CASSFGLSVGEQYV. The chain links TRBV5-5 to TRBJ2-7, with a tentative D call TRBD2 (5 bases). The CDR3 is made up of 14 amino acids. From germline, CDR1 is SGHKS and CDR2 YYEKEE (reference sequence). The V end was cut by 2 bases, the J end by 7 bases, with 16 bases between.

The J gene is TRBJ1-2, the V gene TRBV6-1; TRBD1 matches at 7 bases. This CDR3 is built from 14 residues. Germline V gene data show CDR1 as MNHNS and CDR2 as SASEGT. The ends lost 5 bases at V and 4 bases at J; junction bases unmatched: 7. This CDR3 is CASSQGGGPYGYTF. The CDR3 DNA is TGTGCCAGCAGTCAGGGGGGGGGTCCCTATGGCTACACCTTC.

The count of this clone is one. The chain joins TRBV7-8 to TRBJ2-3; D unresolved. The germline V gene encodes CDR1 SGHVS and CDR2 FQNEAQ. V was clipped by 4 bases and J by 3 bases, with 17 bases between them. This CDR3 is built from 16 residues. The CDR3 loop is CASSSTNQIGTDTQYF. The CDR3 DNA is TGTGCCAGCAGCTCGACAAACCAAATCGGGACAGATACGCAGTATTTT. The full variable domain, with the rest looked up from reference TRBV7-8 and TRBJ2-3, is GAGVSQSPRYKVAKRGQDVALRCDPISGHVSLFWYQQALGQGPEFLTYFQNEAQLDKSGLPSDRFFAERPEGSVSTLKIQRTQQEDSAVYLCASSSTNQIGTDTQYFGPGTRLTVL.

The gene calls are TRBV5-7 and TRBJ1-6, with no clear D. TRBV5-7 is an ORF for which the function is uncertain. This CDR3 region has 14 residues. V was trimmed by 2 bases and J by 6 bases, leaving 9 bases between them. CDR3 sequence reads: CASSFRAVNSPLHF. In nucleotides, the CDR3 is TGTGCCAGCAGCTTCCGGGCCGTTAATTCACCCCTCCACTTT.

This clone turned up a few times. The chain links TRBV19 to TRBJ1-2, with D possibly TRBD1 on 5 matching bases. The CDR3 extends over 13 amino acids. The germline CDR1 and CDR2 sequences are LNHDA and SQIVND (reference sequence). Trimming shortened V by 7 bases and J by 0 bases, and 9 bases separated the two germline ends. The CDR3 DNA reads TGTGCCAGTAACCCGGGGGCTAACTATGGCTACACCTTC. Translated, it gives CASNPGANYGYTF.

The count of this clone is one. The CDR3 region is CASSPDRAHEKLFF. In DNA form, the CDR3 reads TGTGCCAGCAGCCCAGACAGGGCCCATGAAAAACTGTTTTTT. The chain joins TRBV7-2 to TRBJ1-4; 7 bases match TRBD1. Germline V gene lookup returns CDR1 SGHTA and CDR2 FQGNSA. The CDR3 spans 14 residues. The junction had 6 bases not matched to a gene; V was cut back by 5 bases and J by 6 bases.

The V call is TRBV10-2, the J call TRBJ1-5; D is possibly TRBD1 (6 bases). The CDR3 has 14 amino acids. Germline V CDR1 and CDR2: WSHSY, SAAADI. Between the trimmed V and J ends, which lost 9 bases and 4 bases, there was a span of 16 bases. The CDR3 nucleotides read TGCGCCAGAACGCAGGGGAGATGGAATCAGCCCCAGCATTTT. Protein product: CARTQGRWNQPQHF.

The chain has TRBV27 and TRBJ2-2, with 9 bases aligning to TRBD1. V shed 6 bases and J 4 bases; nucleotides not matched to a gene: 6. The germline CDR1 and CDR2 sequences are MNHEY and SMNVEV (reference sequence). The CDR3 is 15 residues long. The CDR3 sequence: CASRTQGAGTGELFF. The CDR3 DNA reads TGTGCCAGCAGGACACAGGGGGCGGGCACCGGGGAGCTGTTTTTT.

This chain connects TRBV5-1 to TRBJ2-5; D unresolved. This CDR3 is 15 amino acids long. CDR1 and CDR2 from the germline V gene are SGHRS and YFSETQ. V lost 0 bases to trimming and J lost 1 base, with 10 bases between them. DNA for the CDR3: TGCGCCAGCAGCTTGGCTCCCAACATCCAAGAGACCCAGTACTTC. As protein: CASSLAPNIQETQYF.

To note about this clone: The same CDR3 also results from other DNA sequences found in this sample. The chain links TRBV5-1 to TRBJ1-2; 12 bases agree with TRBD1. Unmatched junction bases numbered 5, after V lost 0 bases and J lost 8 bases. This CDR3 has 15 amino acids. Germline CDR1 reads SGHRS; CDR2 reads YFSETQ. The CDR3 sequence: CASSLAGTGGEGYTF. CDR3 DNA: TGCGCCAGCAGCTTGGCCGGGACAGGGGGCGAAGGCTACACCTTC.

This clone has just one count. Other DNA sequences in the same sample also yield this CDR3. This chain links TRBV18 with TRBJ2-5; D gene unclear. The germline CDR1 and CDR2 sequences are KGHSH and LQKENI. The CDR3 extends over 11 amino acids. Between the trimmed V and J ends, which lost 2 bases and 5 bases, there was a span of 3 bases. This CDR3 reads CASSPGETQYF. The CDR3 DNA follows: TGTGCCAGCTCACCAGGGGAGACCCAGTACTTC.

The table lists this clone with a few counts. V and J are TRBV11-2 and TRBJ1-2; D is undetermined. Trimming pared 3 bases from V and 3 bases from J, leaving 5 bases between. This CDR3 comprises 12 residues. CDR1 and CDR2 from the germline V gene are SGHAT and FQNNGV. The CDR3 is CASSFTDYGYTF. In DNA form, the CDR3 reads TGTGCCAGCAGCTTCACGGACTATGGCTACACCTTC.

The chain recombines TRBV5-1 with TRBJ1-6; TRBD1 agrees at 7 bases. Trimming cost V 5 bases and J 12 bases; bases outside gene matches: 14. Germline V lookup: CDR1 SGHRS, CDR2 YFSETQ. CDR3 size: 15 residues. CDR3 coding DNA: TGCGCCAGCAGGTCCCTAGACAGGGCAACGGAACCCCTCCACTTT. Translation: CASRSLDRATEPLHF.

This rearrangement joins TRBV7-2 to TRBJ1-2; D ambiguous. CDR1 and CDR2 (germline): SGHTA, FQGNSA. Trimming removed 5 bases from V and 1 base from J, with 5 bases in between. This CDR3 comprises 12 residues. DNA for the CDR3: TGTGCCAGCAGCGTAAATAACTATGGCTACACCTTC. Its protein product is CASSVNNYGYTF.

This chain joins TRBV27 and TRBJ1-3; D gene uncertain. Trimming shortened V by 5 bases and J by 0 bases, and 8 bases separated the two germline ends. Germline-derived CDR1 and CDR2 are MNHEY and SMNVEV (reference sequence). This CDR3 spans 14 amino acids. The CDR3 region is CASSPQNSGNTIYF. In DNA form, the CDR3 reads TGTGCCAGCAGTCCACAGAACTCTGGAAACACCATATATTTT.

The CDR3 bases are TGTGCTAGTGGCCTACAGGGGGCCGGGGAGACCCAGTACTTC. Translating gives CASGLQGAGETQYF. J is TRBJ2-5 and V is TRBV12-5; 9 nucleotides align to TRBD1. This CDR3 has 14 residues. V trimming: 6 bases; J trimming: 5 bases; junction bases outside the gene matches: 7. Germline CDR1 LGHNT, CDR2 FRNRAP. The full variable domain, in which reference TRBV12-5 and TRBJ2-5 provide the parts outside the CDR3, is DARVTQTPRHKVTEMGQEVTMRCQPILGHNTVFWYRQTMMQGLELLAYFRNRAPLDDSGMPKDRFSAEMPDATLATLKIQPSEPRDSAVYFCASGLQGAGETQYFGPGTRLLVL.

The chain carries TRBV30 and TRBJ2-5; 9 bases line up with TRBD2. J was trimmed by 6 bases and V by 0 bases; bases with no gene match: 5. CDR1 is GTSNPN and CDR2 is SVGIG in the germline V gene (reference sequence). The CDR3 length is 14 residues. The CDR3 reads CAWSVAGGPQTQYF. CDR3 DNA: TGTGCCTGGAGTGTGGCGGGGGGGCCGCAGACCCAGTACTTC. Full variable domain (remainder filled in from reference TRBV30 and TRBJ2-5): SQTIHQWPATLVQPVGSPLSLECTVEGTSNPNLYWYRQAAGRGLQLLFYSVGIGQISSEVPQNLSASRPQDRQFILSSKKLLLSDSGFYLCAWSVAGGPQTQYFGPGTRLLVL.

CDR3 protein: CASSLGQVFTEAFF. In DNA, the CDR3 is TGCGCCAGCAGCTTGGGACAGGTTTTCACTGAAGCTTTCTTT. The chain joins TRBV5-1 to TRBJ1-1; maybe TRBD1 (6 bases). Between the trimmed V and J ends, which lost 0 bases and 4 bases, there was a span of 10 bases. The length of the CDR3 is 14 residues. Per germline, CDR1 SGHRS and CDR2 YFSETQ.

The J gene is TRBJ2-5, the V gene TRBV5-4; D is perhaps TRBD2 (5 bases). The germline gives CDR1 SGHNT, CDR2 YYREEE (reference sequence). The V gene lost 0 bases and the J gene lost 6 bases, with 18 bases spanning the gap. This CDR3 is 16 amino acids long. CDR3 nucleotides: TGTGCCAGCAGCTTGGCCCAAGGAGGATCAACGAAGACCCAGTACTTC. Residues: CASSLAQGGSTKTQYF.

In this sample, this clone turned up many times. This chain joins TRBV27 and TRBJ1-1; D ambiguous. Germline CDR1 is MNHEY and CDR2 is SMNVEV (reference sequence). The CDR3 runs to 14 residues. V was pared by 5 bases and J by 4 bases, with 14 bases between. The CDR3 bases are TGTGCCAGCAGTCGAAGCGGAAGGGTCACTGAAGCTTTCTTT. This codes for CASSRSGRVTEAFF.

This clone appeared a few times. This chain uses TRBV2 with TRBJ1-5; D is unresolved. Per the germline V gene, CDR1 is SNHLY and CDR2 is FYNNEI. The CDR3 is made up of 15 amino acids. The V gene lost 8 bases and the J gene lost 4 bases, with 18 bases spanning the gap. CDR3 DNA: TGTGCCAGCTTGTCTCAGCAGGAACCGAATCAGCCCCAGCATTTT. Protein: CASLSQQEPNQPQHF.